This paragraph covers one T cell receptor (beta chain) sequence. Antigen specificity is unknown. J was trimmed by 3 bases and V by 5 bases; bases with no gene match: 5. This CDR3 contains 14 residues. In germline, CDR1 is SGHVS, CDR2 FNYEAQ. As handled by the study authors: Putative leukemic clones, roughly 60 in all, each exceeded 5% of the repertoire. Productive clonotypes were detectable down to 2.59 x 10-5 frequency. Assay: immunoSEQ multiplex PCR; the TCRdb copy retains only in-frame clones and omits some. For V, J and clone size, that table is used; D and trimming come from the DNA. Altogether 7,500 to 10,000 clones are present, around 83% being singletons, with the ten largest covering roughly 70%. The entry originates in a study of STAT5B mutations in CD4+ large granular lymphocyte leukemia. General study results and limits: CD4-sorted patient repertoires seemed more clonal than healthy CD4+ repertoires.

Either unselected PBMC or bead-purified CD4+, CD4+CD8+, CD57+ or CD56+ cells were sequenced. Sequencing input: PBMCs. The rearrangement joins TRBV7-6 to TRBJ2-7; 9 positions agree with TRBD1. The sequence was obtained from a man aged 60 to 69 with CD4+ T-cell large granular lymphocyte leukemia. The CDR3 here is CASSAPGQGYEQYF. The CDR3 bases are TGTGCCAGCAGCGCCCCGGGACAGGGCTACGAGCAGTACTTC. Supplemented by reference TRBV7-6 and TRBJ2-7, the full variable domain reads GAGVSQSPRYKVTKRGQDVALRCDPISGHVSLYWYRQALGQGPEFLTYFNYEAQQDKSGLPNDRFSAERPEGSISTLTIQRTEQRDSAMYRCASSAPGQGYEQYFGPGTRLTVT.